These 31 T cell receptor beta chains originate from one sample sequenced in a study of cytomegalovirus exposure and HLA in healthy donors. PCR employed 60 Vbeta and 13 Jbeta primers. Method: immunoSEQ multiplex PCR; TCRdb's copy keeps in-frame clones and lacks some. The table has around 190,000 clones, 65% to 85% seen once. The material sequenced was PBMCs. These receptor sequences come from a man younger than 35 in good health and CMV-seronegative.

The chain joins TRBV6-1 to TRBJ2-7; 7 nucleotides match TRBD1. CDR3 length: 13 amino acids. The J segment lost 7 bases and the V segment lost 9 bases, leaving 12 bases of the junction unmatched. CDR1 is MNHNS, CDR2 SASEGT, per germline. Here the CDR3 DNA reads TGTGCCAGTCGGGACAGCCTGTTACTTGAGCAGTACTTC. This sequence encodes CASRDSLLLEQYF.

The chain combines TRBV7-9 with TRBJ2-3; perhaps TRBD1 as D (6 bases). CDR1 SEHNR and CDR2 FQNEAQ come from the germline V gene (reference sequence). The CDR3 extends over 14 amino acids. The V end was cut by 5 bases, the J end by 3 bases, with 12 bases between. CDR3 in amino acids: CASSQARGTDTQYF. The DNA of the CDR3 is TGTGCCAGCAGCCAGGCAAGGGGGACAGATACGCAGTATTTT.

As regards this clone: Other DNA sequences in this sample translate to the same CDR3. This chain connects TRBV7-9 to TRBJ2-5, with 7 bases matching TRBD2. CDR1 and CDR2 from the germline V gene are SEHNR and FQNEAQ (reference sequence). There are 15 residues in the CDR3. Trimming removed 8 bases from V and 1 base from J; junction bases left unmatched: 10. The DNA for the CDR3 is TGTGCCAGCCAACGACTAGCAGGAGGCCAAGAGACCCAGTACTTC. Translated, it gives CASQRLAGGQETQYF. The whole variable domain, remainder taken from reference TRBV7-9 and TRBJ2-5, is DTGVSQNPRHKITKRGQNVTFRCDPISEHNRLYWYRQTLGQGPEFLTYFQNEAQLEKSRLLSDRFSAERPKGSFSTLEIQRTEQGDSAMYLCASQRLAGGQETQYFGPGTRLLVL.

The J gene is TRBJ1-4, the V gene TRBV4-2; D ambiguous. Germline V lookup: CDR1 LGHNA, CDR2 YNFKEQ. The CDR3 is 11 residues long. Trimming removed 1 base from V and 10 bases from J, with 4 bases in between. The CDR3: CASSQAGKLFF. For the CDR3, the DNA is TGTGCCAGCAGCCAAGCAGGAAAACTGTTTTTT.

This clone was counted only a few times. V gene TRBV29-1 combines with J gene TRBJ2-7; 11 nucleotides agree with TRBD1. Germline V gene data show CDR1 as SQVTM and CDR2 as ANQGSEA. CDR3 size: 11 residues. After removal of 6 bases from V and 9 bases from J, the junction contained 4 bases not matched to a gene. The CDR3 coding sequence is TGCAGCGTCGTCGGGACAGGGGGGCAGTACTTC. Translating gives CSVVGTGGQYF.

The chain uses TRBV2 and TRBJ2-1; TRBD2 is a possible D gene (6 bases). The CDR3 length is 15 residues. Deletions cut 4 bases from V and 5 bases from J, with 15 bases between. Germline V gives CDR1 SNHLY, CDR2 FYNNEI. The CDR3 here is CASSASSEGNNEQFF. CDR3 sequence (DNA): TGTGCCAGCAGTGCTTCTAGCGAGGGCAACAATGAGCAGTTCTTC.

This chain joins TRBV7-2 and TRBJ1-2, with 7 bases aligning to TRBD1. The V gene's germline CDR1 is SGHTA and CDR2 FQGNSA. The trim removed 5 bases at V and 5 bases at J, leaving 11 bases unmatched. The CDR3 runs to 15 residues. The CDR3: CASSNPPTGPYGYTF. The CDR3 coding sequence is TGTGCCAGCAGCAACCCCCCGACAGGGCCATATGGCTACACCTTC.

This clone is categorized as medium-sized. The chain links TRBV4-1 to TRBJ1-2, with D possibly TRBD1 on 5 matching bases. The germline V gene has CDR1 MGHRA and CDR2 YSYEKL. V was shortened by 0 bases and J by 5 bases, with 13 bases between the two germline ends. This CDR3 region has 15 residues. The CDR3 region is CASSQDKRDSYGYTF. For the CDR3, the DNA is TGCGCCAGCAGCCAAGATAAGCGGGACTCGTATGGCTACACCTTC.

The chain recombines TRBV2 with TRBJ1-5, with 7 bases that match TRBD1. With V trimmed by 7 bases and J by 4 bases, 7 bases remained unmatched. The CDR3 covers 14 residues. The germline V gene has CDR1 SNHLY and CDR2 FYNNEI. The CDR3 reads CASTIDRANQPQHF. CDR3 sequence (DNA): TGTGCCAGCACCATCGACAGGGCGAATCAGCCCCAGCATTTT.

This clone was found a few times. V usage is TRBV19 and J usage is TRBJ1-4; TRBD1 aligns across 7 bases. The CDR3 loop spans 16 amino acids. The germline gives CDR1 LNHDA, CDR2 SQIVND (reference sequence). V lost 4 bases, J lost 8 bases, and 13 bases stayed unmatched. The DNA of the CDR3 is TGTGCCAGTAGTACGGGACAGAACCGACTCCCGGAAAAACTGTTTTTT. It encodes CASSTGQNRLPEKLFF.

The chain uses TRBV27 and TRBJ1-1; D might be TRBD1 (6 bases). This CDR3 comprises 18 residues. The germline V gene has CDR1 MNHEY and CDR2 SMNVEV (reference sequence). V was cut by 6 bases and J by 8 bases, with 31 bases left in between. CDR3 in amino acids: CASSSHGGGLGALGEAFF. CDR3 nucleotide sequence: TGTGCCAGCAGCTCTCATGGGGGGGGCCTGGGTGCTCTGGGCGAAGCTTTCTTT.

In its sample, this clone was seen a few times. Sequence at one end of the junction differs from germline and may be a read error. V gene TRBV7-7 combines with J gene TRBJ2-2, with 7 bases aligning to TRBD1. The CDR3 spans 22 residues. The V gene's germline CDR1 is SSHAT and CDR2 FNYEAQ (reference sequence). CDR3 sequence: CASSLIPSFGEGATAGTGELFF. The CDR3 nucleotides read TGTGCTAGCAGCTTAATACCGTCTTTTGGCGAGGGGGCGACGGCGGGCACCGGGGAGCTGTTTTTT. Drawing the rest from reference TRBV7-7 and TRBJ2-2, the complete variable domain is GAGVSQSPRYKVTKRGQDVTLRCDPISSHATLYWYQQALGQGPEFLTYFNYEAQPDKSGLPSDRFSAERPEGSISTLTIQRTEQRDSAMYRCASSLIPSFGEGATAGTGELFFGEGSRLTVL.

This clone has only a few counts. The V and J genes are TRBV21-1 and TRBJ1-3. TRBV21-1 has pseudogene status. This CDR3 has 17 residues. Written as DNA, the CDR3 is TGTGCCAGCAGCAAAGGGGCGGGATTTGGCCCCCCGAACACCATATATTTT. Its protein product is CASSKGAGFGPPNTIYF.

The chain links TRBV6-5 to TRBJ1-3; no firm D call. This CDR3 comprises 12 residues. Germline V gene lookup returns CDR1 MNHEY and CDR2 SVGAGI. Trimming took off 5 bases at V and 2 bases at J, with 4 bases between the two ends. CDR3 DNA: TGTGCCAGCAGTCCCACTGGAAACACCATATATTTT. Its translation: CASSPTGNTIYF.

This clone has just one count. In DNA form, the CDR3 reads TGTGCCAGCAGCTTATATAATGAAAAACTGTTTTTT. Amino acids: CASSLYNEKLFF. The V gene is TRBV7-6, the J gene TRBJ1-4; D is unresolved. The V gene's germline CDR1 is SGHVS and CDR2 FNYEAQ. Trimming took 2 bases from V and 4 from J, leaving 2 bases between them. The CDR3 totals 12 residues.

The chain recombines TRBV2 with TRBJ2-3; 10 bases are a match to TRBD2. J was trimmed by 1 base and V by 6 bases; bases with no gene match: 25. CDR3 length: 22 amino acids. Germline V gene lookup returns CDR1 SNHLY and CDR2 FYNNEI. The CDR3 nucleotides read TGTGCCAGCAGCCCCCGGGGGACTAGCGAACAAACCAACGCAAAGCGCACAGATACGCAGTATTTT. Amino acids: CASSPRGTSEQTNAKRTDTQYF.

The chain links TRBV10-3 to TRBJ1-2; D remains unclear. The germline gives CDR1 ENHRY, CDR2 SYGVKD. The CDR3 consists of 13 residues. Trimming stripped 3 bases from V and 3 bases from J, with 8 bases between. CDR3 amino acids: CAISEDIYYGYTF. The CDR3 DNA reads TGTGCCATCAGTGAAGACATCTACTATGGCTACACCTTC.

This chain links TRBV27 with TRBJ2-1; 7 bases fit TRBD1. This CDR3 is 17 amino acids long. CDR1 and CDR2 from the germline V gene are MNHEY and SMNVEV (reference sequence). The trim removed 5 bases at V and 7 bases at J, leaving 17 bases unmatched. The CDR3, as DNA: TGTGCCAGCAGTCCTAAACGACAGGGTTGGGACCCTAATGAGCAGTTCTTC. Protein: CASSPKRQGWDPNEQFF.

In the case of this clone: Other DNA sequences within the sample encode an identical CDR3. The chain links TRBV5-1 to TRBJ2-5; TRBD1 matches 7 bases. With 2 bases clipped from V and 1 base from J, the junction kept 2 bases outside the gene matches. Germline V gene lookup returns CDR1 SGHRS and CDR2 YFSETQ. The length of the CDR3 is 14 residues. The CDR3 loop is CASSFGQAQETQYF. The CDR3, as DNA: TGCGCCAGCAGCTTCGGACAGGCCCAAGAGACCCAGTACTTC.

The chain is built from TRBV11-1 and TRBJ2-3; TRBD2 matches at 12 bases. V shed 5 bases and J 4 bases; nucleotides not matched to a gene: 4. The CDR3 has 15 amino acids. CDR1 SGHAT and CDR2 FQDESV come from the germline V gene (reference sequence). CDR3 DNA: TGTGCCAGCAGCCCTAGCGGGAGGGAACCAGATACGCAGTATTTT. This sequence encodes CASSPSGREPDTQYF. The variable domain in full, completed from reference TRBV11-1 and TRBJ2-3, reads EAEVAQSPRYKITEKSQAVAFWCDPISGHATLYWYRQILGQGPELLVQFQDESVVDDSQLPKDRFSAERLKGVDSTLKIQPAELGDSAMYLCASSPSGREPDTQYFGPGTRLTVL.

The V call is TRBV29-1, the J call TRBJ1-1, with D unclear. Germline V gene sequence: CDR1 SQVTM, CDR2 ANQGSEA. The CDR3 totals 12 residues. Trimming cost V 8 bases and J 3 bases, with 13 bases left between them. CDR3 in amino acids: CSTGESHTEAFF. CDR3 bases: TGCAGCACCGGGGAGTCGCACACTGAAGCTTTCTTT.

The genes are TRBV5-6 and TRBJ1-2; 7 nucleotides match TRBD1. Germline CDR1 SGHDT, CDR2 YYEEEE. The V gene end was trimmed by 0 bases and the J gene end by 7 bases; junction bases not matched to a gene: 12. The CDR3 runs to 16 residues. CDR3 in DNA: TGTGCCAGCAGCTTGGCCTTGTCACAGGGGTTCGCTGGCTACACCTTC. Amino acids: CASSLALSQGFAGYTF.

The gene calls are TRBV5-4 and TRBJ2-7; 11 bases align to TRBD2. This CDR3 comprises 14 residues. Germline CDR1 SGHNT, CDR2 YYREEE (reference sequence). V gave up 2 bases and J gave up 3 bases; unmatched junction bases: 1. The CDR3 DNA sequence: TGTGCCAGCAGCTTTACTAGCGGGAGCTACGAGCAGTACTTC. Residues: CASSFTSGSYEQYF. Filled out from reference TRBV5-4 and TRBJ2-7, the complete variable domain reads ETGVTQSPTHLIKTRGQQVTLRCSSQSGHNTVSWYQQALGQGPQFIFQYYREEENGRGNFPPRFSGLQFPNYSSELNVNALELDDSALYLCASSFTSGSYEQYFGPGTRLTVT.

The J gene is TRBJ1-4, the V gene TRBV5-4, with TRBD1 matching over 8 bases. CDR1 and CDR2 from the germline V gene are SGHNT and YYREEE (reference sequence). V lost 4 bases, J lost 5 bases, and 7 bases stayed unmatched. The CDR3 length is 15 residues. CDR3 DNA sequence: TGTGCCAGCAGCCCCGGGACAGGCCCCAATGAAAAACTGTTTTTT. Protein: CASSPGTGPNEKLFF.

This chain joins TRBV5-1 and TRBJ2-3; D is unresolved. Per germline, CDR1 SGHRS and CDR2 YFSETQ. Trimming took 2 bases from V and 6 from J, leaving 13 bases between them. The CDR3 extends over 14 amino acids. CDR3 protein: CASSFDVRSDTQYF. For the CDR3, the DNA is TGCGCCAGCAGCTTTGATGTTCGGTCCGATACGCAGTATTTT.

The chain couples TRBV28 to TRBJ2-7; 7 bases match TRBD1. This CDR3 comprises 15 residues. The ends lost 10 bases at V and 2 bases at J; junction bases unmatched: 14. Germline values: CDR1 MDHEN, CDR2 SYDVKM. The CDR3 region is CATKGPGTAPYEQYF. The CDR3 DNA is TGTGCCACCAAGGGCCCTGGGACAGCCCCCTACGAGCAGTACTTC.

This CDR3 reads CASSVAGQGSGTQYF. The CDR3 DNA reads as TGTGCCAGCAGCGTAGCGGGACAGGGTTCGGGTACGCAGTATTTT. This rearrangement joins TRBV9 to TRBJ2-3; 9 bases are shared with TRBD1. Germline V gene data show CDR1 as SGDLS and CDR2 as YYNGEE. Trimming at V came to 0 bases and at J to 8 bases, leaving 7 bases not matched to a gene. This CDR3 comprises 15 residues.

The J gene is TRBJ2-7, the V gene TRBV10-2; possible D gene TRBD1, 6 bases. CDR3 size: 15 residues. Looked up from germline, CDR1 is WSHSY and CDR2 is SAAADI. Between the trimmed V and J ends, which lost 5 bases and 3 bases, there was a span of 17 bases. The CDR3 protein is CASSNTGLFSYEQYF. CDR3 DNA: TGCGCCAGCAGTAACACAGGGTTATTCAGCTACGAGCAGTACTTC.

This rearrangement joins TRBV11-3 to TRBJ2-7; 8 bases line up with TRBD1. The germline V gene has CDR1 SGHNT and CDR2 YENEEA. The V gene end was trimmed by 1 base and the J gene end by 5 bases; junction bases not matched to a gene: 4. This CDR3 comprises 14 residues. CDR3 loop: CASSLAQGAHEQYF. As DNA, the CDR3 is TGTGCCAGCAGCTTAGCCCAGGGGGCACACGAGCAGTACTTC.

CDR3 nucleotide sequence: TGTGCCAGTGTCGGGAATTACAATGAGCAGTTCTTC. It translates to CASVGNYNEQFF. V and J are TRBV6-5 and TRBJ2-1; maybe TRBD2 (5 bases). V was clipped by 9 bases and J by 4 bases, with 10 bases between them. The CDR3 extends over 12 amino acids. From germline, CDR1 is MNHEY and CDR2 SVGAGI.

The chain uses TRBV6-1 and TRBJ1-2; tentatively, D is TRBD1 (6 bases). The CDR3 covers 15 residues. The V and J ends lost 2 bases and 5 bases respectively, with 15 bases between them. Germline assignment: CDR1 MNHNS and CDR2 SASEGT. The CDR3 loop is CASSEQGNHAYGYTF. The CDR3 nucleotides read TGTGCCAGCAGTGAACAGGGGAATCACGCTTATGGCTACACCTTC.